Shown below are 28 T cell receptor beta chains from a single sample sequenced in a study of identical twins (TCRdb year 2016). Libraries came from 5' RACE. TCRdb names Illumina HiSeq 2000 as the instrument used. TCRdb reanalyzed the raw reads on its own, using fastp at Q25 for trimming and MiXCR for clone calling, and kept in-frame beta chains. Identical CDR3 protein sequences are pooled into one entry, listed with their most common genes and DNA. Here the sample has fewer than 550,000 distinct CDR3 sequences; roughly an eighth occur a single time. The ten most abundant clones make up approximately 1% of the sample. These records were also assigned to another study, of yellow fever vaccine responses in identical twins.

Input material: CD4+ T cells sorted from blood. The source is a young woman in good health.

The chain employs TRBV29-1 and TRBJ2-2; no firm D call. The germline V gene encodes CDR1 SQVTM and CDR2 ANQGSEA. CDR3 size: 11 residues. Trimming removed 4 bases at V and 3 bases at J, with 3 bases between. The CDR3 nucleotides are TGCAGCGTTGCTGACACCGGGGAGCTGTTTTTT. Protein product: CSVADTGELFF.

There are a few counts of this clonotype. The chain employs TRBV3-1 and TRBJ2-7; 9 nucleotides line up with TRBD2. This CDR3 has 14 amino acids. Germline values: CDR1 LGHDT, CDR2 YNNKEL (reference sequence). Trimming cost V 4 bases and J 3 bases; bases outside gene matches: 4. CDR3 DNA: TGTGCCAGCAGCCCTAGCGGGAAAAACTACGAGCAGTACTTC. It specifies CASSPSGKNYEQYF.

This clonotype occurred once. CDR3 DNA: TGTGCCAGCTCACCAAACACTCCCGAGCAGTACTTC. Protein: CASSPNTPEQYF. This chain joins TRBV18 and TRBJ2-7; no clear D. V was clipped by 2 bases and J by 6 bases, with 8 bases between them. The CDR3 is 12 residues long. Germline lookup yields CDR1 KGHSH and CDR2 LQKENI. Together with reference TRBV18 and TRBJ2-7, the CDR3 gives the full variable domain: NAGVMQNPRHLVRRRGQEARLRCSPMKGHSHVYWYRQLPEEGLKFMVYLQKENIIDESGMPKERFSAEFPKEGPSILRIQQVVRGDSAAYFCASSPNTPEQYFGPGTRLTVT.

The V gene is TRBV10-3, the J gene TRBJ2-6; the match to TRBD1 covers 9 bases. The J segment lost 1 base and the V segment lost 5 bases, leaving 9 bases of the junction unmatched. This CDR3 spans 18 amino acids. The germline CDR1 and CDR2 sequences are ENHRY and SYGVKD. The CDR3 region is CAISPRTGARSGANVLTF. CDR3 coding DNA: TGTGCCATCAGTCCTAGGACAGGGGCGCGATCTGGGGCCAACGTCCTGACTTTC.

The rearrangement links TRBV5-8 to TRBJ2-5; D is uncertain. The CDR3 length is 15 residues. The V gene lost 4 bases and the J gene lost 2 bases, with 15 bases spanning the gap. The germline V gene has CDR1 SGHTS and CDR2 YDEGEE. In DNA form, the CDR3 reads TGTGCCAGCAGCCTCCGGACGGTGCTGCAAGAGACCCAGTACTTC. Translation gives CASSLRTVLQETQYF.

This clonotype was seen a few times. This chain connects TRBV6-2 or TRBV6-3 to TRBJ2-1; D gene uncertain. This CDR3 has 13 residues. The germline V gene encodes CDR1 MNHEY and CDR2 SVGEGT. The V gene lost 6 bases and the J gene lost 9 bases, with 15 bases spanning the gap. As DNA, the CDR3 is TGTGCCAGCAGCCCGACCGCCGTGAGTGAGCAGTTCTTC. This gives the protein CASSPTAVSEQFF.

This clonotype showed up many times. The rearrangement links TRBV5-1 to TRBJ2-7; no reliable D call. Germline CDR1 SGHRS, CDR2 YFSETQ. CDR3 length: 13 amino acids. Trimming stripped 8 bases from V and 2 bases from J, with 14 bases between. This CDR3 is CASWTDATYEQYF. The CDR3 nucleotides read TGCGCCAGTTGGACCGACGCCACCTACGAGCAGTACTTC.

The sample holds a few counts of this clonotype. The chain carries TRBV2 and TRBJ2-4; D is unresolved. The CDR3 covers 13 residues. Trimming pared 3 bases from V and 3 bases from J, leaving 6 bases between. Germline CDR1 reads SNHLY; CDR2 reads FYNNEI. The CDR3 DNA reads TGTGCCAGCAGTGACAGGAGCAAAAACATTCAGTACTTC. Translating it yields CASSDRSKNIQYF.

With respect to this clonotype: An end of the junction differs from the germline gene, which may be a read error. The gene calls are TRBV6-1 and TRBJ2-7; 7 bases are a match to TRBD1. This CDR3 has 14 residues. The germline V gene encodes CDR1 MNHNS and CDR2 SASEGT. The CDR3 protein is CASSEQGTYYEQYF. As DNA, the CDR3 is TGTGCAAGCAGTGAACAGGGGACCTACTACGAGCAGTACTTC.

This clonotype appeared many times. The rearrangement uses TRBV18 and TRBJ2-1, with 10 bases lining up with TRBD2. CDR1 is KGHSH, CDR2 LQKENI, per germline. V was clipped by 6 bases and J by 5 bases; unmatched bases: 10. This CDR3 has 16 residues. The CDR3 DNA is TGTGCCAGCTCCCGAATAGAACTAGCGGGGCACAATGAGCAGTTCTTC. Translation: CASSRIELAGHNEQFF.

This clonotype has only a few counts. V usage is TRBV9 and J usage is TRBJ2-3; 10 bases line up with TRBD2. The CDR3 is 18 amino acids. The V gene's germline CDR1 is SGDLS and CDR2 YYNGEE. Trimming took 1 base from V and 1 from J; bases not matched to a gene: 9. CDR3 DNA: TGTGCCAGCAGCGTAATAGCTAGCGGGGGCGTCGGCACAGATACGCAGTATTTT. Encoded protein: CASSVIASGGVGTDTQYF.

The chain uses TRBV20-1 and TRBJ2-3; possible D gene TRBD2, 5 bases. Germline CDR1 is DFQATT and CDR2 is SNEGSKA (reference sequence). The germline V and J ends were trimmed by 5 bases and 1 base, with 10 bases remaining between them. CDR3 length: 13 residues. CDR3 sequence reads: CSAVATGTDTQYF. The CDR3 coding sequence is TGCAGTGCTGTAGCGACGGGCACAGATACGCAGTATTTT.

In nucleotides, the CDR3 is TGTGCCAGCAGAAGACAGCCAGATACGCAGTATTTT. Translated, it gives CASRRQPDTQYF. V and J are TRBV5-6 and TRBJ2-3; perhaps TRBD1 as D (5 bases). CDR3 length: 12 residues. Germline V CDR1 and CDR2: SGHDT, YYEEEE. V lost 5 bases to trimming and J lost 4 bases, with 8 bases between them.

The chain is built from TRBV5-1 and TRBJ1-6, with 9 bases fitting TRBD1. The germline CDR1 and CDR2 sequences are SGHRS and YFSETQ. Trimming removed 7 bases from V and 5 bases from J; junction bases left unmatched: 7. The CDR3 loop spans 15 amino acids. The CDR3 sequence is CASSTGDRDNSPLHF. The CDR3 nucleotides are TGCGCCAGCTCCACCGGGGACAGGGATAATTCACCCCTCCACTTT.

DNA for the CDR3: TGCAGTGCTAGAGGGACAGGGGACATCTACGAGCAGTACTTC. Translation gives CSARGTGDIYEQYF. J is TRBJ2-7 and V is TRBV20-1; 9 bases match TRBD1. The germline gives CDR1 DFQATT, CDR2 SNEGSKA (reference sequence). The CDR3 has 14 amino acids. Trimming removed 1 base from V and 3 bases from J; junction bases left unmatched: 4.

The V gene is TRBV7-8, the J gene TRBJ2-2; 11 bases map to TRBD1. Germline values: CDR1 SGHVS, CDR2 FQNEAQ. The CDR3 sequence is 14 residues long. Trimming cost V 5 bases and J 9 bases; bases outside gene matches: 5. The CDR3 region has the DNA TGTGCCAGCAGCCGCGGGACAGGGGGACGGGAGCTGTTTTTT. Amino acid sequence: CASSRGTGGRELFF.

The genes are TRBV24-1 and TRBJ2-1, with 10 bases lining up with TRBD1. The CDR3 is made up of 16 amino acids. The germline V gene encodes CDR1 KGHDR and CDR2 SFDVKD. Trimming removed 5 bases from V and 8 bases from J; junction bases left unmatched: 11. This CDR3 reads CATSVLPGQGIDEQFF. For the CDR3, the DNA is TGTGCCACCAGTGTACTTCCGGGACAGGGGATCGATGAGCAGTTCTTC.

This clonotype was seen only a few times. V gene TRBV12-3 or TRBV12-4 combines with J gene TRBJ2-5; D is uncertain. V lost 7 bases, J lost 0 bases, and 15 bases lay in between. The CDR3 runs to 15 residues. For the CDR3, the DNA is TGTGCCAGCACCCACTCGAGGACGTACCAAGAGACCCAGTACTTC. It yields the protein CASTHSRTYQETQYF.

This clonotype came up a few times. The gene calls are TRBV15 and TRBJ2-2; 10 nucleotides match TRBD1. The CDR3 spans 15 residues. Germline loops: CDR1 LNHNV, CDR2 YYDKDF (reference sequence). Trimming at V came to 3 bases and at J to 7 bases, leaving 5 bases not matched to a gene. CDR3 protein: CATSRGQGRSGELFF. Written as DNA, the CDR3 is TGTGCCACCAGCAGGGGACAGGGGAGGAGCGGGGAGCTGTTTTTT.

The chain joins TRBV4-3 to TRBJ1-2, with 7 bases that match TRBD1. Germline lookup yields CDR1 LGHNA and CDR2 YSLEER. Trimming cost V 4 bases and J 5 bases; bases outside gene matches: 7. The CDR3 is 14 amino acids. The CDR3 coding sequence is TGCGCCAGCAGCCGGTCCGGGACAGAATATGGCTACACCTTC. This encodes CASSRSGTEYGYTF.

The sample holds a few counts of this clonotype. The rearrangement uses TRBV5-1 and TRBJ2-7, with D maybe TRBD2 (6 bases). Germline V gives CDR1 SGHRS, CDR2 YFSETQ. V lost 4 bases and J lost 1, with 24 bases in between. The CDR3 is made up of 18 amino acids. As DNA, the CDR3 is TGCGCCAGCAGCACCCCTCCTTCCCGGGCTAGCGTATCCTACGAGCAGTACTTC. Translated, it gives CASSTPPSRASVSYEQYF.

This clonotype has more than one count but fewer than ten. The chain combines TRBV24-1 with TRBJ1-2; possible D gene TRBD1, 6 bases. The CDR3 has 13 amino acids. Germline V gene sequence: CDR1 KGHDR, CDR2 SFDVKD. Trimming left V 3 bases short and J 5 bases short, with 9 bases between. This CDR3 is CATSDTDRYGYTF. Here the CDR3 DNA reads TGTGCCACCAGTGATACGGACAGATATGGCTACACCTTC.

At least ten counts were recorded for this clonotype. One junction end does not reproduce the germline sequence, and a read error may be involved. This chain's CDR3 is CAWGRDIPLF. Written as DNA, the CDR3 is TGTGCCTGGGGCCGGGACATTCCTCTATTC. The rearrangement uses TRBV30 and TRBJ2-4, with TRBD1 as a possible D gene (6 bases). The CDR3 contains 10 residues. Per germline, CDR1 GTSNPN and CDR2 SVGIG (reference sequence).

This chain's CDR3 is CASSELGTSGHLEQYF. Here the CDR3 DNA reads TGTGCCAGCAGTGAATTGGGGACTAGCGGCCATCTCGAGCAGTACTTC. The chain recombines TRBV2 with TRBJ2-7; the match to TRBD2 covers 11 bases. Germline V lookup: CDR1 SNHLY, CDR2 FYNNEI. V trimming: 2 bases; J trimming: 6 bases; junction bases outside the gene matches: 9. This CDR3 is 16 amino acids long.

The CDR3 coding sequence is TGCGCCAGCAGCTTGGGGACAGGAGGCAGCTATGGCTACACCTTC. Residues: CASSLGTGGSYGYTF. The chain joins TRBV5-1 to TRBJ1-2, with 7 positions matching TRBD1. V was pared by 0 bases and J by 4 bases, with 6 bases of the junction left unmatched. The germline V gene encodes CDR1 SGHRS and CDR2 YFSETQ. The CDR3 runs to 15 residues.

J is TRBJ2-7 and V is TRBV5-4, with TRBD2 matching 7 bases. Trimming cost V 3 bases and J 3 bases; bases outside gene matches: 9. The CDR3 loop spans 15 amino acids. Germline-derived CDR1 and CDR2 are SGHNT and YYREEE (reference sequence). The CDR3 region is CASSSYGGTGYEQYF. As DNA, the CDR3 is TGTGCCAGCAGCTCCTACGGGGGGACCGGCTACGAGCAGTACTTC.

The chain uses TRBV3-1 and TRBJ2-1, with 9 positions matching TRBD2. After removal of 5 bases from V and 10 bases from J, the junction contained 3 bases not matched to a gene. Germline V gene data show CDR1 as LGHDT and CDR2 as YNNKEL (reference sequence). CDR3 length equals 12 residues. CDR3 coding DNA: TGTGCCAGCAGCATTAGCGGGGGAGAGCAGTTCTTC. Its protein product is CASSISGGEQFF.

There are many counts of this clonotype. The chain employs TRBV2 and TRBJ1-1; 7 bases agree with TRBD1. This CDR3 spans 13 amino acids. Germline CDR1 and CDR2: SNHLY and FYNNEI. The V gene end was trimmed by 6 bases and the J gene end by 7 bases; junction bases not matched to a gene: 8. The CDR3 spells CASRVQGRGEAFF. The CDR3 nucleotides are TGTGCCAGCAGGGTACAGGGGCGCGGTGAAGCTTTCTTT.